Each of the 4 T cell receptor beta chains below was sequenced from the same sample in a study of T cells in Graves' hyperthyroidism and ophthalmopathy. What was amplified from RNA transcripts were TCR beta CDR3 regions. When the TCR CDR3 underwent first-round RT-PCR, the HTBI primer set was used. TCRdb itself ran the multiplex PCR reads through MiXCR, one entry per CDR3 protein. The top ten hold roughly a sixth of the sample, which has about 530,000 distinct CDR3 sequences, roughly 17% seen once. The sample was blood. These TCRs come from a woman in her late teens or twenties with Graves' ophthalmopathy.

In this sample, this clonotype turned up a few times. The rearrangement uses TRBV19 and TRBJ1-5; D might be TRBD1 (5 bases). Between the trimmed V and J ends, which lost 7 bases and 2 bases, there was a span of 12 bases. Germline CDR1 LNHDA, CDR2 SQIVND (reference sequence). The CDR3 is made up of 14 amino acids. CDR3 residues: CASNRPGGNQPQHF. The CDR3 DNA reads as TGTGCCAGTAATAGGCCGGGGGGCAATCAGCCCCAGCATTTT.

This chain connects TRBV4-2 to TRBJ1-1; weak D call: TRBD1 (5 bases). The V gene's germline CDR1 is LGHNA and CDR2 YNFKEQ. This CDR3 is 13 amino acids long. V lost 0 bases, J lost 6 bases, and 8 bases lay in between. The DNA of the CDR3 is TGTGCCAGCAGCCAAGACAGGGCCTCTGAAGCTTTCTTT. Translating gives CASSQDRASEAFF.

This clonotype has a handful of counts. Sequence at one end of the junction differs from germline and may be a read error. The chain combines TRBV18 with TRBJ1-1; 9 bases are a match to TRBD1. This CDR3 region has 14 residues. Looked up from germline, CDR1 is KGHSH and CDR2 is LQKENI. The CDR3 DNA follows: TGTGTCAGCTTAAGGACAGGGGAAAGGACTGAAGCTTTCTTT. As protein: CVSLRTGERTEAFF.

This clonotype was observed many times. This sequence joins TRBV28 and TRBJ1-2; D is possibly TRBD1 (5 bases). V gave up 8 bases and J gave up 3 bases, with 16 bases separating them. Germline V CDR1 and CDR2: MDHEN, SYDVKM. The CDR3 sequence is 14 residues long. The CDR3 DNA reads TGTGCCAGCGACGACTCGGGACGTGACTATGGCTACACCTTC. It yields the protein CASDDSGRDYGYTF.